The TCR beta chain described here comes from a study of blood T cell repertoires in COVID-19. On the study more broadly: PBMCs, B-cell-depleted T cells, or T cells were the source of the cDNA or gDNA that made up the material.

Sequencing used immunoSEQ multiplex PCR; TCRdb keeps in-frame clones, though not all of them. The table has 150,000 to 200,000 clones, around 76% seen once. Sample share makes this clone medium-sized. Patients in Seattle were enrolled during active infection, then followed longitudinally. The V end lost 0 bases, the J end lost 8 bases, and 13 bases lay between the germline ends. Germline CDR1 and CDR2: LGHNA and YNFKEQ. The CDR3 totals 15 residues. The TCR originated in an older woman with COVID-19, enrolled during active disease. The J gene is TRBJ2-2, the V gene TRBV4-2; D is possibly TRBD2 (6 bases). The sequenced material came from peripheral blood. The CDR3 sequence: CASSQDGDSLGELFF. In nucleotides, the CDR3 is TGTGCCAGCAGCCAAGATGGGGACTCCCTAGGGGAGCTGTTTTTT.